This T cell receptor beta chain comes out of a study of shared clonotypes between healthy human individuals. Study in general: Per-donor plates numbered three CD4 naive, three CD4 memory, two CD8 naive and one CD8 memory.

Generated by immunoSEQ multiplex PCR, the TCRdb table keeps only in-frame clones and is missing some. The data show 2,500,000 or so clones, around nine tenths seen once. The CDR3 loop spans 17 amino acids. Looked up from germline, CDR1 is SNHLY and CDR2 is FYNNEI. V lost 7 bases to trimming and J lost 6 bases; unmatched junction nucleotides: 15. The origin of this receptor is a man aged 18 to 35 in good health. J is TRBJ2-2 and V is TRBV2, with 9 bases aligning to TRBD1. The sample taken for sequencing was naive CD4+ T cells sorted from blood. Subset given: CD45RA+ positively selected. CDR3 sequence reads: CASTPAGTGIGPGELFF. CDR3 bases: TGTGCCAGCACCCCCGCCGGGACAGGGATCGGGCCCGGGGAGCTGTTTTTT.